This entry lists 23 T cell receptor beta chains sequenced from one sample in a study of PD-L1 blockade in urothelial cancer (dated by TCRdb to the late 2010s). The time point label on this specimen signifies: peripheral blood 6 weeks after treatment start. Library method: the immunoSEQ multiplex PCR assay. What TCRdb holds here is the immuneACCESS table cut down to in-frame rearrangements. Part of the clones is not present; checked against another copy, under half of the missing clones reflect an unresolved V gene, and the others are unexplained. Within this sample are tens of thousands of clones, with 70% to 85% of them counted one time only. The biggest ten clones account for more than 1.5% of the sample. The sequencing here drew on PBMCs, taken around atezolizumab (anti-PD-L1) treatment. The receptors derive from a man aged 45-60 years with urothelial cancer.

This sequence joins TRBV7-3 and TRBJ2-5; tentatively, D is TRBD2 (6 bases). From germline, CDR1 is SGHTA and CDR2 FQGTGA. V shed 3 bases and J shed 3 bases, with 14 bases lying between them. The CDR3 consists of 15 residues. CDR3 residues: CASSLRGLNKETQYF. DNA for the CDR3: TGTGCCAGCAGCTTGCGGGGCTTGAACAAAGAGACCCAGTACTTC.

By proportion, this clone is medium-sized. The chain recombines TRBV4-2 with TRBJ1-6; the match to TRBD1 covers 10 bases. Germline V gives CDR1 LGHNA, CDR2 YNFKEQ. The CDR3 is 15 residues long. The trim removed 0 bases at V and 7 bases at J, leaving 0 bases unmatched. This CDR3 is CASSQEGQGNSPLHF. CDR3 coding DNA: TGTGCCAGCAGCCAAGAGGGACAGGGGAATTCACCCCTCCACTTT.

As for this clone: The CDR3 carries no conserved terminal phenylalanine or tryptophan, so it likely arises from a read error. It is unclear where the CDR3 begins or ends on the DNA, so no DNA is shown, and the CDR3 is as TCRdb lists it. V gene TRBV30 combines with J gene TRBJ2-7; the listed D gene, TRBD1, was not tested against the DNA. The CDR3 has 13 amino acids, counting both end residues. In germline, CDR1 is GTSNPN, CDR2 SVGIG (reference sequence). The CDR3 sequence is CAWSAFTGGEGNI.

This clone was recorded once. This sequence joins TRBV11-1 and TRBJ2-3; 9 bases are a match to TRBD2. The V and J ends lost 5 bases and 1 base, in that order; junction bases with no gene match: 7. The CDR3 covers 16 residues. Germline lookup yields CDR1 SGHAT and CDR2 FQDESV (reference sequence). The CDR3 loop reads CASSTRPSGGTDTQYF. DNA for the CDR3: TGTGCCAGCAGCACCCGCCCTAGCGGGGGCACAGATACGCAGTATTTT.

The chain links TRBV29-1 to TRBJ2-5; maybe TRBD2 (6 bases). The CDR3 extends over 14 amino acids. Trimming shortened V by 7 bases and J by 1 base, and 16 bases separated the two germline ends. CDR1 and CDR2 (germline): SQVTM, ANQGSEA. CDR3 sequence: CSATPGSGQETQYF. The CDR3 DNA reads TGCAGCGCCACACCCGGGAGCGGCCAAGAGACCCAGTACTTC.

The gene calls are TRBV27 and TRBJ1-3, with D tentatively TRBD1 (6 bases). V was trimmed by 5 bases and J by 4 bases, leaving 15 bases between them. The germline V gene encodes CDR1 MNHEY and CDR2 SMNVEV (reference sequence). The CDR3 contains 15 residues. The CDR3 nucleotides are TGTGCCAGCAGTCGCCGACCGGGACAAGGAAACACCATATATTTT. Protein sequence: CASSRRPGQGNTIYF.

The J gene is TRBJ1-5, the V gene TRBV6-5; no definite D call. This CDR3 has 14 residues. CDR1 and CDR2 (germline): MNHEY, SVGAGI. V was clipped by 6 bases and J by 0 bases, with 9 bases between them. CDR3 amino acids: CASSPGTSNQPQHF. The DNA for the CDR3 is TGTGCCAGCAGCCCAGGAACTAGCAATCAGCCCCAGCATTTT.

V usage is TRBV7-2 and J usage is TRBJ2-4; weak D call: TRBD2 (7 bases). The CDR3 runs 16 residues. With 1 base removed from V and 5 bases from J, the gap between germline ends came to 15 bases. CDR1 and CDR2 from the germline V gene are SGHTA and FQGNSA. CDR3: CASSLGSGGRENIQYF. For the CDR3, the DNA is TGTGCCAGCAGCTTAGGTTCCGGGGGGCGCGAAAACATTCAGTACTTC.

This rearrangement joins TRBV7-2 to TRBJ2-1, with 9 bases fitting TRBD2. V lost 5 bases, J lost 10 bases, and 3 bases stayed unmatched. This CDR3 has 12 amino acids. Germline V gene data show CDR1 as SGHTA and CDR2 as FQGNSA. The CDR3 sequence is CASSTTSGEQFF. In DNA form, the CDR3 reads TGTGCCAGCAGCACCACTAGCGGGGAGCAGTTCTTC.

The genes are TRBV10-1 and TRBJ1-6; 8 bases align to TRBD1. From germline, CDR1 is WNHNN and CDR2 SYGVQD (reference sequence). This CDR3 has 15 residues. With 6 bases clipped from V and 5 bases from J, the junction kept 6 bases outside the gene matches. CDR3 coding DNA: TGCGCCAGCAGCGCCGGACAGGGAAATAATTCACCCCTCCACTTT. This sequence encodes CASSAGQGNNSPLHF.

The chain joins TRBV5-1 to TRBJ2-7; weak D call: TRBD1 (5 bases). The V end lost 4 bases, the J end lost 3 bases, and 8 bases lay between the germline ends. The germline V gene encodes CDR1 SGHRS and CDR2 YFSETQ. The CDR3 totals 12 residues. CDR3 amino acids: CASSIGVYEQYF. The CDR3 nucleotides read TGCGCCAGCAGCATAGGGGTCTACGAGCAGTACTTC.

This clone occurred once. This chain connects TRBV7-9 to TRBJ2-3, with TRBD2 matching 15 bases. The V gene end was trimmed by 3 bases and the J gene end by 0 bases; junction bases not matched to a gene: 7. The CDR3 totals 19 residues. Germline CDR1 reads SEHNR; CDR2 reads FQNEAQ (reference sequence). The CDR3, as DNA: TGTGCCAGCAGCTTTTCAGGACTAGCGGGAGGGTGGAGCACAGATACGCAGTATTTT. Translated: CASSFSGLAGGWSTDTQYF. The whole variable domain, remainder taken from reference TRBV7-9 and TRBJ2-3, is DTGVSQNPRHKITKRGQNVTFRCDPISEHNRLYWYRQTLGQGPEFLTYFQNEAQLEKSRLLSDRFSAERPKGSFSTLEIQRTEQGDSAMYLCASSFSGLAGGWSTDTQYFGPGTRLTVL.

The chain uses TRBV21-1 and TRBJ1-3. TRBV21-1 is classified as a pseudogene. The CDR3 is 16 amino acids. In nucleotides, the CDR3 is TGTGCCAGCAGCAAAGCGGAAAAGGGAGGCGGAAACACCATATATTTT. It encodes CASSKAEKGGGNTIYF.

The chain carries TRBV9 and TRBJ2-7; 12 bases line up with TRBD1. Germline CDR1 is SGDLS and CDR2 is YYNGEE. This CDR3 has 15 amino acids. The J segment lost 6 bases and the V segment lost 0 bases, leaving 4 bases of the junction unmatched. The CDR3 DNA sequence: TGTGCCAGCAGCGTAGGGGGGACAGGGGGCTCCGAGCAGTACTTC. This translates into CASSVGGTGGSEQYF.

This rearrangement joins TRBV11-2 to TRBJ1-1; a weak D match, TRBD1 (6 bases). CDR1 and CDR2 (germline): SGHAT, FQNNGV. V dropped 0 bases and J dropped 4 bases, with 18 bases sitting between them. This CDR3 comprises 17 residues. This CDR3 is CASSLEGARVGGTEAFF. The CDR3 DNA reads as TGTGCCAGCAGCTTAGAGGGGGCGCGCGTAGGAGGCACTGAAGCTTTCTTT.

The CDR3: CASRLPGGGNYGYTF. CDR3 bases: TGTGCCAGTAGACTCCCCGGGGGGGGAAACTATGGCTACACCTTC. The chain carries TRBV19 and TRBJ1-2; possible D gene TRBD1, 5 bases. Germline assignment: CDR1 LNHDA and CDR2 SQIVND (reference sequence). The ends were cut back, 6 bases at V and 2 bases at J, with 16 bases in the middle. The CDR3 covers 15 residues.

The chain combines TRBV4-3 with TRBJ2-1; TRBD2 aligns across 9 bases. The germline V gene has CDR1 LGHNA and CDR2 YSLEER. The CDR3 spans 16 residues. The trim removed 0 bases at V and 9 bases at J, leaving 9 bases unmatched. CDR3 bases: TGCGCCAGCAGCCAAGATCTGGGTAGCGGGAGCGGTGAGCAGTTCTTC. Protein product: CASSQDLGSGSGEQFF.

The chain couples TRBV7-6 to TRBJ2-3; 11 bases are a match to TRBD2. Trimming cost V 5 bases and J 4 bases; bases outside gene matches: 5. Germline CDR1 is SGHVS and CDR2 is FNYEAQ. CDR3 length: 15 amino acids. The CDR3 here is CASSPTSGSPDTQYF. CDR3 coding DNA: TGTGCCAGCAGCCCTACTAGCGGGAGTCCAGATACGCAGTATTTT.

The rearrangement joins TRBV6-6 to TRBJ1-6; perhaps TRBD1 as D (6 bases). Germline CDR1 is MNHNY and CDR2 is SVGAGI (reference sequence). V lost 10 bases and J lost 1, with 14 bases in between. The CDR3 spans 15 residues. CDR3 sequence reads: CAITGSGSYNSPLHF. The CDR3 bases are TGTGCCATTACAGGGTCAGGGTCCTATAATTCACCCCTCCACTTT.

The V and J genes are TRBV5-1 and TRBJ1-3; possible D gene TRBD1, 6 bases. The germline V gene has CDR1 SGHRS and CDR2 YFSETQ. CDR3 size: 17 residues. V lost 0 bases to trimming and J lost 4 bases, with 17 bases between them. The CDR3 loop is CASSLERGSLLGNTIYF. The CDR3 bases are TGCGCCAGCAGCTTGGAGAGGGGGAGTCTGTTAGGAAACACCATATATTTT.

The rearrangement links TRBV6-5 to TRBJ2-7; no reliable D call. V lost 4 bases to trimming and J lost 4 bases, with 8 bases between them. CDR1 is MNHEY and CDR2 is SVGAGI in the germline V gene. The CDR3 runs to 12 residues. In nucleotides, the CDR3 is TGTGCCAGCAGTTTTACTCTATACGAGCAGTACTTC. As protein: CASSFTLYEQYF.

The chain links TRBV6-5 to TRBJ2-7; 10 nucleotides match TRBD1. The CDR3 runs to 13 residues. V dropped 2 bases and J dropped 9; count of bases not matched to a gene: 4. Germline values: CDR1 MNHEY, CDR2 SVGAGI. The CDR3 is CASSYQRDRGQYF. The CDR3 nucleotides read TGTGCCAGCAGTTACCAGCGGGACAGGGGGCAGTACTTC.

This clone was counted only a few times. The chain links TRBV30 to TRBJ1-2; 7 bases are a match to TRBD1. V lost 4 bases, J lost 4 bases, and 9 bases stayed unmatched. Germline V lookup: CDR1 GTSNPN, CDR2 SVGIG (reference sequence). The CDR3 has 14 amino acids. DNA of the CDR3: TGTGCCTGGACCACACCAGGGGGTTTCTATGGCTACACCTTC. The encoded protein is CAWTTPGGFYGYTF. Full variable domain (remainder filled in from reference TRBV30 and TRBJ1-2): SQTIHQWPATLVQPVGSPLSLECTVEGTSNPNLYWYRQAAGRGLQLLFYSVGIGQISSEVPQNLSASRPQDRQFILSSKKLLLSDSGFYLCAWTTPGGFYGYTFGSGTRLTVV.